Following are 5 T cell receptor beta chains from one sample sequenced in a study of T cells in narcolepsy. The repertoire was sequenced with immunoSEQ multiplex PCR; TCRdb's copy has only in-frame clones and lacks some. The table has 20,000 to 30,000 clones, 65% to 90% seen once; the top ten hold roughly a tenth. Sequencing was carried out using memory (CD45RA-) CD4+ T cells from blood. The receptor source for this set is a human donor in good health.

The chain links TRBV7-2 to TRBJ2-1; D might be TRBD2 (6 bases). CDR1 is SGHTA, CDR2 FQGNSA, per germline. The germline V and J ends were trimmed by 0 bases and 8 bases, with 14 bases remaining between them. The CDR3 totals 15 residues. Here the CDR3 DNA reads TGTGCCAGCAGCTTAGCGGGCGGAGGGGTCGATGAGCAGTTCTTC. Its protein is CASSLAGGGVDEQFF.

Comments on this clone: This sample also contains other DNA sequences that code for the same CDR3. This chain connects TRBV28 to TRBJ1-2; D is unclear. Per the germline V gene, CDR1 is MDHEN and CDR2 is SYDVKM. This CDR3 has 10 residues. V lost 5 bases and J 6 bases, leaving 4 bases between the germline ends. For the CDR3, the DNA is TGTGCCAGCAGTCTCGATGGCTACACCTTC. Translation gives CASSLDGYTF.

The chain is built from TRBV19 and TRBJ2-2; 10 positions match TRBD1. The V gene's germline CDR1 is LNHDA and CDR2 SQIVND (reference sequence). J gave up 3 bases and V 6 bases, and 1 base lay outside the gene matches. This CDR3 is 14 amino acids long. CDR3 region: CASRGTGDTGELFF. In DNA form, the CDR3 reads TGTGCCAGTAGGGGGACAGGGGACACCGGGGAGCTGTTTTTT.

The V call is TRBV6-1, the J call TRBJ2-3, with a tentative D call TRBD2 (6 bases). Germline CDR1 MNHNS, CDR2 SASEGT. V dropped 10 bases and J dropped 2 bases, with 13 bases sitting between them. The CDR3 runs to 13 residues. The CDR3 region has the DNA TGTGCCACCGATAGCGGACCCACAGATACGCAGTATTTT. Amino acid sequence: CATDSGPTDTQYF.

This clone was counted between two and nine times. The V call is TRBV5-1, the J call TRBJ2-3; D ambiguous. CDR1 and CDR2 (germline): SGHRS, YFSETQ. V was shortened by 0 bases and J by 5 bases, with 4 bases between the two germline ends. The CDR3 extends over 12 amino acids. As DNA, the CDR3 is TGCGCCAGCAGCTTGGAGGGAGATACGCAGTATTTT. This codes for CASSLEGDTQYF.